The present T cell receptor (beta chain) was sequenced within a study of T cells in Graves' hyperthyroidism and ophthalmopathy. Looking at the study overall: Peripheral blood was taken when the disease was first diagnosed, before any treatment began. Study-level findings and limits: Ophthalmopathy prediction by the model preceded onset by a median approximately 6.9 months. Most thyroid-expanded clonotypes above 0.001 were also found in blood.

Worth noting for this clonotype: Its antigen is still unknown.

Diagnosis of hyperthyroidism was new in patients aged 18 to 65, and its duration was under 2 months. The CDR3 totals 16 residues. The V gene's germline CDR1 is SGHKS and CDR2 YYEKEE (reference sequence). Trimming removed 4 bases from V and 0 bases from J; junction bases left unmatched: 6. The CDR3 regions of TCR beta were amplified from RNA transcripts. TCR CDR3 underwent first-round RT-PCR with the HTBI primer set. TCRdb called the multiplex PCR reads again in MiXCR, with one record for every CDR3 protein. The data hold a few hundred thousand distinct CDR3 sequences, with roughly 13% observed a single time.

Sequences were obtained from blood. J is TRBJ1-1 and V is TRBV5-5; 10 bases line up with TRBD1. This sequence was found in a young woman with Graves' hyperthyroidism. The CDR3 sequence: CASSVPGQGLNTEAFF. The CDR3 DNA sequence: TGTGCCAGCAGCGTTCCGGGACAGGGGTTGAACACTGAAGCTTTCTTT.